Below, 22 T cell receptor beta chains from the same sample are listed, as sequenced in a study of cytomegalovirus exposure and HLA in healthy donors. Assay used: immunoSEQ multiplex PCR; TCRdb lists only in-frame clones, some missing. The sample yields 130,000 to 150,000 clones, approximately 90% seen once. The sample consisted of PBMCs. The source is a man younger than 35 in good health and CMV-seropositive.

The chain uses TRBV11-1 and TRBJ2-7, with TRBD1 identical over 7 bases. The germline V gene has CDR1 SGHAT and CDR2 FQDESV (reference sequence). Trimming at V came to 4 bases and at J to 0 bases, leaving 6 bases not matched to a gene. The CDR3 is 15 amino acids. In DNA form, the CDR3 reads TGTGCCAGCAGCTATTCCGGGACAGTCTCCTACGAGCAGTACTTC. Its protein is CASSYSGTVSYEQYF.

The chain combines TRBV5-1 with TRBJ2-7; D call uncertain. This CDR3 comprises 13 residues. Trimming took 5 bases from V and 4 from J, leaving 13 bases between them. CDR1 SGHRS and CDR2 YFSETQ come from the germline V gene. CDR3 residues: CASRTQPSYEQYF. The CDR3, as DNA: TGCGCCAGCAGAACTCAGCCTAGTTACGAGCAGTACTTC.

The chain combines TRBV6-5 with TRBJ2-1; TRBD2 matches at 11 bases. Germline lookup yields CDR1 MNHEY and CDR2 SVGAGI. The CDR3 runs to 15 residues. The V and J ends lost 6 bases and 9 bases, in that order; junction bases with no gene match: 10. CDR3 region: CASSKIAGGRVEQFF. CDR3 coding DNA: TGTGCCAGCAGCAAAATAGCGGGGGGGCGTGTTGAGCAGTTCTTC.

The chain uses TRBV6-1 and TRBJ1-1; no firm D call. V lost 5 bases, J lost 4 bases, and 11 bases lay in between. Germline CDR1 is MNHNS and CDR2 is SASEGT. The CDR3 extends over 13 amino acids. CDR3 in DNA: TGTGCCAGCAGTCTCTTGCGTAGCACTGAAGCTTTCTTT. This codes for CASSLLRSTEAFF.

CDR3: CASTRGASGRRGDKNIQYF. The CDR3 DNA reads as TGTGCCAGCACACGGGGGGCTAGCGGGAGAAGAGGTGACAAAAACATTCAGTACTTC. This sequence joins TRBV11-2 and TRBJ2-4; TRBD2 matches 10 bases. This CDR3 region has 19 residues. The germline CDR1 and CDR2 sequences are SGHAT and FQNNGV. The junction had 18 bases not matched to a gene; V was cut back by 7 bases and J by 3 bases. Full variable domain (outside the CDR3, taken from reference TRBV11-2 and TRBJ2-4): EAGVAQSPRYKIIEKRQSVAFWCNPISGHATLYWYQQILGQGPKLLIQFQNNGVVDDSQLPKDRFSAERLKGVDSTLKIQPAKLEDSAVYLCASTRGASGRRGDKNIQYFGAGTRLSVL.

This clone was recorded once. J is TRBJ1-2 and V is TRBV19; D is possibly TRBD1 (5 bases). V gave up 4 bases and J gave up 8 bases, with 20 bases separating them. CDR1 is LNHDA and CDR2 is SQIVND in the germline V gene (reference sequence). The CDR3 extends over 15 amino acids. CDR3 region: CASSTLQATSKGYTF. The CDR3 DNA reads as TGTGCCAGTAGTACACTACAGGCCACATCGAAGGGCTACACCTTC.

The V gene is TRBV15, the J gene TRBJ1-1; 7 bases are a match to TRBD1. The CDR3 length is 15 residues. Germline-derived CDR1 and CDR2 are LNHNV and YYDKDF (reference sequence). Germline trimming cut 3 bases from V and 0 bases from J; bases unmatched to any gene: 4. The CDR3 reads CATSRGTVMNTEAFF. CDR3 DNA sequence: TGTGCCACCAGCAGGGGGACAGTCATGAACACTGAAGCTTTCTTT. Based on the CDR3 plus reference TRBV15 and TRBJ1-1, the full variable domain is DAMVIQNPRYQVTQFGKPVTLSCSQTLNHNVMYWYQQKSSQAPKLLFHYYDKDFNNEADTPDNFQSRRPNTSFCFLDIRSPGLGDTAMYLCATSRGTVMNTEAFFGQGTRLTVV.

J is TRBJ1-4 and V is TRBV13, with unresolved D. The germline V gene encodes CDR1 PRHDT and CDR2 FYEKMQ (reference sequence). The CDR3 runs to 16 residues. Deletions cut 4 bases from V and 0 bases from J, with 12 bases between. The CDR3 loop reads CASSSLLEATNEKLFF. For the CDR3, the DNA is TGTGCCAGCAGCTCGCTTCTTGAGGCAACTAATGAAAAACTGTTTTTT.

The chain couples TRBV7-2 to TRBJ2-3; possibly TRBD2 for D (6 bases). The CDR3 consists of 17 residues. The ends were cut back, 4 bases at V and 1 base at J, with 18 bases in the middle. Per the germline V gene, CDR1 is SGHTA and CDR2 is FQGNSA. DNA for the CDR3: TGTGCCAGCAGCTCCAACATAGCGGCTTTCGGCACAGATACGCAGTATTTT. Amino acids: CASSSNIAAFGTDTQYF.

V is TRBV18 and J is TRBJ2-6; D ambiguous. Between the trimmed V and J ends, which lost 0 bases and 12 bases, there was a span of 12 bases. Germline V gene lookup returns CDR1 KGHSH and CDR2 LQKENI. The CDR3 is 14 residues long. The CDR3 reads CASSPPGQETVLTF. CDR3 nucleotide sequence: TGTGCCAGCTCACCACCGGGCCAGGAAACCGTCCTGACTTTC.

This clone was observed once. The J gene is TRBJ2-3, the V gene TRBV5-1; 8 nucleotides agree with TRBD1. V lost 4 bases and J lost 0; bases outside the gene matches: 7. The CDR3 is 16 amino acids. Germline V CDR1 and CDR2: SGHRS, YFSETQ. In nucleotides, the CDR3 is TGCGCCAGCAGCACCTGGACAGGGACTAGCACAGATACGCAGTATTTT. Encoded protein: CASSTWTGTSTDTQYF. Combining the CDR3 with reference TRBV5-1 and TRBJ2-3 gives the whole variable domain KAGVTQTPRYLIKTRGQQVTLSCSPISGHRSVSWYQQTPGQGLQFLFEYFSETQRNKGNFPGRFSGRQFSNSRSEMNVSTLELGDSALYLCASSTWTGTSTDTQYFGPGTRLTVL.

In its sample, this clone was seen once. This chain joins TRBV13 and TRBJ1-2; perhaps TRBD1 as D (5 bases). Germline assignment: CDR1 PRHDT and CDR2 FYEKMQ (reference sequence). The CDR3 consists of 11 residues. The ends were cut back, 10 bases at V and 8 bases at J, with 14 bases in the middle. As DNA, the CDR3 is TGTGCCACCGGGGGAGGGACGGGCTACACCTTC. Translating gives CATGGGTGYTF.

The rearrangement links TRBV18 to TRBJ1-5; unclear D gene. CDR1 is KGHSH, CDR2 LQKENI, per germline. V was trimmed by 2 bases and J by 1 base, leaving 9 bases between them. This CDR3 spans 15 amino acids. CDR3 in amino acids: CASSPWELSNQPQHF. The CDR3, as DNA: TGTGCCAGCTCACCATGGGAGCTAAGCAATCAGCCCCAGCATTTT.

The chain couples TRBV21-1 to TRBJ1-5; the D call in the table, TRBD1, was not verified against the DNA. TRBV21-1 is a documented pseudogene. CDR3 length: 16 amino acids. As DNA, the CDR3 is TGTGCCAGCAGCAAAAGCCTCAGAAAACAGTATCAGCCCCAGCATTTT. Its translation is CASSKSLRKQYQPQHF.

In this sample, this clone turned up a few times. V and J are TRBV2 and TRBJ2-1; TRBD1 is a possible D gene (5 bases). CDR3 length: 14 amino acids. Trimming shortened V by 3 bases and J by 1 base, and 7 bases separated the two germline ends. Germline CDR1 reads SNHLY; CDR2 reads FYNNEI. CDR3 sequence (DNA): TGTGCCAGCAGTGACAGGGTATCCTACAATGAGCAGTTCTTC. Encoded protein: CASSDRVSYNEQFF.

V is TRBV5-1 and J is TRBJ1-2, with D uncertain. Germline assignment: CDR1 SGHRS and CDR2 YFSETQ. Trimming cost V 2 bases and J 0 bases, with 5 bases left between them. CDR3 length equals 13 residues. The CDR3 region is CASSFGANYGYTF. The CDR3 DNA sequence: TGCGCCAGCAGCTTCGGAGCTAACTATGGCTACACCTTC.

The genes are TRBV6-5 and TRBJ1-3, with D unclear. CDR1 and CDR2 (germline): MNHEY, SVGAGI. The CDR3 covers 13 residues. Trimming stripped 4 bases from V and 0 bases from J, with 4 bases between. The CDR3 loop reads CASSSYSGNTIYF. Here the CDR3 DNA reads TGTGCCAGCAGTTCTTACTCTGGAAACACCATATATTTT.

The chain carries TRBV19 and TRBJ1-5; D may be TRBD1 (5 bases). V was clipped by 7 bases and J by 4 bases, with 11 bases between them. The germline CDR1 and CDR2 sequences are LNHDA and SQIVND (reference sequence). The CDR3 is made up of 13 amino acids. CDR3 bases: TGTGCCAGTACAGGGAAGACGAATCAGCCCCAGCATTTT. This sequence encodes CASTGKTNQPQHF. The variable domain in full, completed from reference TRBV19 and TRBJ1-5, reads DGGITQSPKYLFRKEGQNVTLSCEQNLNHDAMYWYRQDPGQGLRLIYYSQIVNDFQKGDIAEGYSVSREKKESFPLTVTSAQKNPTAFYLCASTGKTNQPQHFGDGTRLSIL.

J is TRBJ1-2 and V is TRBV28; no clear D gene. The ends were cut back, 4 bases at V and 4 bases at J, with 4 bases in the middle. From germline, CDR1 is MDHEN and CDR2 SYDVKM. This CDR3 region has 11 residues. CDR3 sequence reads: CASSSVYGYTF. DNA of the CDR3: TGTGCCAGCAGTTCGGTCTATGGCTACACCTTC.

J is TRBJ1-5 and V is TRBV7-8, with 8 bases that match TRBD1. Looked up from germline, CDR1 is SGHVS and CDR2 is FQNEAQ. After removal of 5 bases from V and 3 bases from J, the junction contained 3 bases not matched to a gene. The CDR3 sequence is 14 residues long. The CDR3 spells CASSPDRVNQPQHF. The CDR3, as DNA: TGTGCCAGCAGCCCGGACAGGGTCAATCAGCCCCAGCATTTT.

The chain combines TRBV11-1 with TRBJ2-1; 8 bases align to TRBD1. From germline, CDR1 is SGHAT and CDR2 FQDESV (reference sequence). This CDR3 has 14 amino acids. V lost 3 bases, J lost 8 bases, and 6 bases stayed unmatched. CDR3 amino acids: CASSFARGRDEQFF. The DNA of the CDR3 is TGTGCCAGCAGCTTTGCCAGGGGGCGAGATGAGCAGTTCTTC.

The chain employs TRBV6-1 and TRBJ1-3; D gene ambiguous. V was clipped by 7 bases and J by 0 bases, with 13 bases between them. Germline CDR1 MNHNS, CDR2 SASEGT. The CDR3 contains 15 residues. The CDR3, as DNA: TGTGCCAGCAACCCCCGGCAGGACTCTGGAAACACCATATATTTT. Its translation: CASNPRQDSGNTIYF.